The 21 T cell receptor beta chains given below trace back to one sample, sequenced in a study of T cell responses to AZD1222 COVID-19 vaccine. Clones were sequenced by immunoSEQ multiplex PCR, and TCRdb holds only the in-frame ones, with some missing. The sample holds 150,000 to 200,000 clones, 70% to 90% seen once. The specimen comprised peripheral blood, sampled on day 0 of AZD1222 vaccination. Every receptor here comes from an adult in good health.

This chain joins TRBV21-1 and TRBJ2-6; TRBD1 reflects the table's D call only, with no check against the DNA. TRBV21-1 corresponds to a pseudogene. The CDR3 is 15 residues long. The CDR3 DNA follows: TGTGCCAGCAGCAAAGAGGGGTCTGGGGCCAACGTCCTGACTTTC. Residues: CASSKEGSGANVLTF.

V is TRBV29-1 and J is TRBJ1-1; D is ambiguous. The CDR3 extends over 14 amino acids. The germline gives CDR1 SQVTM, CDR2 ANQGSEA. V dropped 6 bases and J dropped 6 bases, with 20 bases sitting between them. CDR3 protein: CSVARHAIGAEAFF. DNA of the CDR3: TGCAGCGTGGCTCGACACGCTATAGGCGCTGAAGCTTTCTTT.

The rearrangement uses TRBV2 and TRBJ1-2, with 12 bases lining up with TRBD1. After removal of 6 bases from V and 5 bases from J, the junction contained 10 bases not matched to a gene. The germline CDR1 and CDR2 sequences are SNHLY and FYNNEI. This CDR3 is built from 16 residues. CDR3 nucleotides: TGTGCCAGCAGCCTGGGGACAGGGGGCGGTTGGTATGGCTACACCTTC. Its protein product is CASSLGTGGGWYGYTF.

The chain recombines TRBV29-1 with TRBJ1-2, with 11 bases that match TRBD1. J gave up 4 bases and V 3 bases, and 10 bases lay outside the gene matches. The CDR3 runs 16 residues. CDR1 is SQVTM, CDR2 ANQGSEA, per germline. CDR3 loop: CSVDWTGGSGSYGYTF. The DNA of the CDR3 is TGCAGCGTTGACTGGACAGGGGGCTCGGGCAGCTATGGCTACACCTTC.

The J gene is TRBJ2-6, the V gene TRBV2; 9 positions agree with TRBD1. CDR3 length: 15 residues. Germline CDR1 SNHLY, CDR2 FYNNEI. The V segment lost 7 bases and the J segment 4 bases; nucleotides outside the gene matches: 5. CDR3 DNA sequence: TGTGCCAGCACACAGGGGGCGCAAGGGGCCAACGTCCTGACTTTC. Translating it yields CASTQGAQGANVLTF. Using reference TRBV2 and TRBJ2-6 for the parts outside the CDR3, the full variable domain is EPEVTQTPSHQVTQMGQEVILRCVPISNHLYFYWYRQILGQKVEFLVSFYNNEISEKSEIFDDQFSVERPDGSNFTLKIRSTKLEDSAMYFCASTQGAQGANVLTFGAGSRLTVL.

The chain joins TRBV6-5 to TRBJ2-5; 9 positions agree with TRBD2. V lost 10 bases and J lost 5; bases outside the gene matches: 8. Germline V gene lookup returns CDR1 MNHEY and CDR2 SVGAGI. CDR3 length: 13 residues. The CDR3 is CAILAGSGETQYF. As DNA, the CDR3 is TGTGCCATCCTAGCGGGGTCAGGGGAGACCCAGTACTTC.

The CDR3 sequence: CASSLGGLPNYGYTF. As DNA, the CDR3 is TGTGCCAGCAGCTTAGGGGGCCTTCCTAACTATGGCTACACCTTC. J is TRBJ1-2 and V is TRBV7-9, with a tentative D call TRBD1 (5 bases). The V and J ends lost 1 base and 0 bases respectively, with 9 bases between them. CDR3 length: 15 residues. The germline V gene has CDR1 SEHNR and CDR2 FQNEAQ (reference sequence).

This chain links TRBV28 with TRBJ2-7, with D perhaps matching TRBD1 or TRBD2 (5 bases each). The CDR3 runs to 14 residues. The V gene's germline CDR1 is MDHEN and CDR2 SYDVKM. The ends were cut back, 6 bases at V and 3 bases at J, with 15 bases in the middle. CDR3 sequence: CASSPPGAGYEQYF. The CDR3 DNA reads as TGTGCCAGCAGCCCTCCCGGGGCCGGCTACGAGCAGTACTTC.

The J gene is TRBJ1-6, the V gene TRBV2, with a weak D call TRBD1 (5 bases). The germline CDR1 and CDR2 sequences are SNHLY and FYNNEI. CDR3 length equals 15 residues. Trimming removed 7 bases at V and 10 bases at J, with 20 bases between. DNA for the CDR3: TGTGCCAGCACACCCCCTAGGGGAAACAGGTCACCCCTCCACTTT. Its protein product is CASTPPRGNRSPLHF.

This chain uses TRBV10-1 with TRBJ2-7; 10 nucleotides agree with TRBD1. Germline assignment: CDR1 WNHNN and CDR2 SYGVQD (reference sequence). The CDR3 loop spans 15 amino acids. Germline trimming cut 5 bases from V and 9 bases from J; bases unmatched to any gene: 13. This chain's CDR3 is CASSMTGGVYHGQYF. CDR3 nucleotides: TGCGCCAGCAGTATGACAGGGGGCGTCTACCACGGGCAGTACTTC.

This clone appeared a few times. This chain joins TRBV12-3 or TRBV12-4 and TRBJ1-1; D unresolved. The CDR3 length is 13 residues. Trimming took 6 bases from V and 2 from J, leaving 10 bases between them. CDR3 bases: TGTGCCAGCAGGGATGATTTCAACACTGAAGCTTTCTTT. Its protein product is CASRDDFNTEAFF.

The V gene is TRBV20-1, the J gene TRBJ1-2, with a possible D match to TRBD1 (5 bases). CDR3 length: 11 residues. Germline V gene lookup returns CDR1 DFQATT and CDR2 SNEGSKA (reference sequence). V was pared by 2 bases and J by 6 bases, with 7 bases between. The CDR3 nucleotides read TGCAGTGCTAGATTGGGGGATGGCTACACCTTC. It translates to CSARLGDGYTF.

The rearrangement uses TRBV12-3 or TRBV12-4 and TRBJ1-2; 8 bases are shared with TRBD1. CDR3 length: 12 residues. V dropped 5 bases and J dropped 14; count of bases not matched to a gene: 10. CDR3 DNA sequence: TGTGCCAGCAGTCCCGGGACAGGAGTGGGGACCTTC. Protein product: CASSPGTGVGTF.

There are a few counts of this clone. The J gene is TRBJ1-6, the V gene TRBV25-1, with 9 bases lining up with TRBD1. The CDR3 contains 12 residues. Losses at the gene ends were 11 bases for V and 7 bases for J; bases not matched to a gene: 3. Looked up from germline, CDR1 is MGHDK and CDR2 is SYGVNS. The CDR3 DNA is TGTGCCGTCGGACAGGGGAATTCACCCCTCCACTTT. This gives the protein CAVGQGNSPLHF.

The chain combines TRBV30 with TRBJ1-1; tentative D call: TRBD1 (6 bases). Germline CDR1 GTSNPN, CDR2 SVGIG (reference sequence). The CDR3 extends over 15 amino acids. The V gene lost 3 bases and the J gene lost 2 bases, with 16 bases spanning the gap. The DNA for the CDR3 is TGTGCCTGGAGCCCGCCCCGGGGGCCAAACACTGAAGCTTTCTTT. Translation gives CAWSPPRGPNTEAFF.

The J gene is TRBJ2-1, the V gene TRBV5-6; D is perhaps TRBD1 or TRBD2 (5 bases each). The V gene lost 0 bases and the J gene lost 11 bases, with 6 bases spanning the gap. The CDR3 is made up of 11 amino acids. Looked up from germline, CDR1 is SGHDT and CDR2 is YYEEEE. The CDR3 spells CASSLAGQQFF. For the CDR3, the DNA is TGTGCCAGCAGCTTGGCGGGACAGCAGTTCTTC.

The CDR3 loop is CASSLAGGGGYTF. The DNA of the CDR3 is TGCGCCAGCAGCTTGGCAGGAGGAGGTGGCTACACCTTC. The rearrangement links TRBV5-1 to TRBJ1-2; no definite D call. The germline V and J ends were trimmed by 0 bases and 7 bases, with 10 bases remaining between them. CDR1 and CDR2 from the germline V gene are SGHRS and YFSETQ. This CDR3 is built from 13 residues.

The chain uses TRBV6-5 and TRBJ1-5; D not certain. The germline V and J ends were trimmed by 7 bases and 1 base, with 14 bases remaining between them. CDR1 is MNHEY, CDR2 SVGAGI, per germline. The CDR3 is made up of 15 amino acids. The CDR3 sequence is CASIGLPWSNQPQHF. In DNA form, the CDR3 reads TGTGCCAGCATCGGACTCCCCTGGAGCAATCAGCCCCAGCATTTT.

CDR3 amino acids: CASSPGSSYSGNTIYF. CDR3 sequence (DNA): TGTGCCAGCAGTCCAGGGTCCTCTTACTCTGGAAACACCATATATTTT. This chain joins TRBV5-4 and TRBJ1-3; weak D call: TRBD1 (5 bases). Per germline, CDR1 SGHNT and CDR2 YYREEE (reference sequence). V was pared by 5 bases and J by 0 bases, with 15 bases between. CDR3 length: 16 residues.

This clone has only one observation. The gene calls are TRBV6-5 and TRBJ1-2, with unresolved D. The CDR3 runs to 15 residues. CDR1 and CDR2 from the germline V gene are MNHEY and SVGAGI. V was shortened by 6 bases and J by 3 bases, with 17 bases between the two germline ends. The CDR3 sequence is CASSVIEVGYYGYTF. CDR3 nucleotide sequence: TGTGCCAGCAGCGTTATAGAGGTCGGCTACTATGGCTACACCTTC.

The CDR3 region has the DNA TGTGCCAGCAGCTCCGGACCTAATTCACCCCTCCACTTT. Protein sequence: CASSSGPNSPLHF. This rearrangement joins TRBV5-6 to TRBJ1-6; D not resolved. Per the germline V gene, CDR1 is SGHDT and CDR2 is YYEEEE. This CDR3 region has 13 residues. Trimming pared 3 bases from V and 6 bases from J, leaving 7 bases between. Filled out from reference TRBV5-6 and TRBJ1-6, the complete variable domain reads DAGVTQSPTHLIKTRGQQVTLRCSPKSGHDTVSWYQQALGQGPQFIFQYYEEEERQRGNFPDRFSGHQFPNYSSELNVNALLLGDSALYLCASSSGPNSPLHFGNGTRLTVT.